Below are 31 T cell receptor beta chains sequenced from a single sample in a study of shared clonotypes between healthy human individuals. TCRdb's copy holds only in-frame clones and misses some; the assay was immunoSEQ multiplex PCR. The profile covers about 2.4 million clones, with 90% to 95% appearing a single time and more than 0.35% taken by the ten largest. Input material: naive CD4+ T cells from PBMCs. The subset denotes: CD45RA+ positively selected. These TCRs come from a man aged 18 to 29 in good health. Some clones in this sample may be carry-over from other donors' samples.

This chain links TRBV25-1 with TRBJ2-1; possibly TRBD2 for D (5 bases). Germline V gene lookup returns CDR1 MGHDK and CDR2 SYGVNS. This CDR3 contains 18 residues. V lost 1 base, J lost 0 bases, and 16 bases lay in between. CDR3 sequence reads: CASSELTIASSSYNEQFF. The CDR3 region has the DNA TGTGCCAGCAGTGAATTAACGATAGCGTCGAGCTCCTACAATGAGCAGTTCTTC.

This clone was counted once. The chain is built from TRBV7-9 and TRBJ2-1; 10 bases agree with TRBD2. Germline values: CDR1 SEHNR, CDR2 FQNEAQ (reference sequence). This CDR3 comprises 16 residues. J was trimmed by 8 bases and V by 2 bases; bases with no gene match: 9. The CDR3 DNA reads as TGTGCCAGCAGCTTACCCAGCGGGAGGGCCGGTGATGAGCAGTTCTTC. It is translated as CASSLPSGRAGDEQFF.

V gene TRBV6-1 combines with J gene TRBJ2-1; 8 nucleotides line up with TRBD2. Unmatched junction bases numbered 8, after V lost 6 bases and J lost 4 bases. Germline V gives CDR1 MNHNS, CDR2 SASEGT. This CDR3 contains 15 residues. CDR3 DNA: TGTGCCAGCAGCGCCGCGGGGGGTATTTACAATGAGCAGTTCTTC. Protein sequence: CASSAAGGIYNEQFF.

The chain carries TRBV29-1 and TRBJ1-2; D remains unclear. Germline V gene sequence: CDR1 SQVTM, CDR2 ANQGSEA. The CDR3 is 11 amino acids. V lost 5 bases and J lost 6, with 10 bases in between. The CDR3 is CSVSRQDGYTF. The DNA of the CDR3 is TGCAGCGTTTCCCGGCAGGATGGCTACACCTTC. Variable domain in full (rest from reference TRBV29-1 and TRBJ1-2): SAVISQKPSRDICQRGTSLTIQCQVDSQVTMMFWYRQQPGQSLTLIATANQGSEATYESGFVIDKFPISRPNLTFSTLTVSNMSPEDSSIYLCSVSRQDGYTFGSGTRLTVV.

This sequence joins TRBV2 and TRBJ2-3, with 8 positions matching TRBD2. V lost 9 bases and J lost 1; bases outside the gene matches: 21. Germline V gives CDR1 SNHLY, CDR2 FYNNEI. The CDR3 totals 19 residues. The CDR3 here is CASHPRAVVTSARTDTQYF. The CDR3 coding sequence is TGTGCCAGTCACCCCCGGGCCGTAGTGACTAGCGCTCGCACAGATACGCAGTATTTT. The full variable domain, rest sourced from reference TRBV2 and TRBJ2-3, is EPEVTQTPSHQVTQMGQEVILRCVPISNHLYFYWYRQILGQKVEFLVSFYNNEISEKSEIFDDQFSVERPDGSNFTLKIRSTKLEDSAMYFCASHPRAVVTSARTDTQYFGPGTRLTVL.

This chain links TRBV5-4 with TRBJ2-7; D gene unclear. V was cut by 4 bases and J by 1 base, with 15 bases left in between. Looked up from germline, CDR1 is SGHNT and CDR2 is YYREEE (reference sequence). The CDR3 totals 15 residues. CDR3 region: CASSKKGRASYEQYF. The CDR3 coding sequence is TGTGCCAGCAGCAAGAAGGGTAGGGCTTCCTACGAGCAGTACTTC.

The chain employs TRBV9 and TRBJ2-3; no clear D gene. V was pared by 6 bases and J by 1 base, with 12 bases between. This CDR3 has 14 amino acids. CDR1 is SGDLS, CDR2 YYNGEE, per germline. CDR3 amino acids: CASNPSKGTDTQYF. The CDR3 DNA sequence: TGTGCCAGCAACCCTAGTAAAGGCACAGATACGCAGTATTTT.

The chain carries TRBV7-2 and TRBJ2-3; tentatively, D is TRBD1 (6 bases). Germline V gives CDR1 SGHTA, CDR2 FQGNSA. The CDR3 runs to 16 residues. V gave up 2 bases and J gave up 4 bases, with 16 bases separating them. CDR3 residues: CASSLSRGTGADTQYF. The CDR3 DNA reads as TGTGCCAGCAGCTTATCCAGGGGTACGGGCGCAGATACGCAGTATTTT.

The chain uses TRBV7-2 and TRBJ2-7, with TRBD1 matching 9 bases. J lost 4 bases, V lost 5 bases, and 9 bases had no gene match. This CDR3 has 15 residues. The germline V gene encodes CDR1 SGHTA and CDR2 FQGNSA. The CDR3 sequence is CASSQGTGRLYEQYF. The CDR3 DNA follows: TGTGCCAGCAGCCAAGGGACAGGGAGACTATACGAGCAGTACTTC.

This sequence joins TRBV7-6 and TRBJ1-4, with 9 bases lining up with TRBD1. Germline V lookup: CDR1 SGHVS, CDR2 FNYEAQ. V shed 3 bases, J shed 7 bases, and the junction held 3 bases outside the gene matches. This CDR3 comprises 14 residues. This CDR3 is CASSFGQGFEKLFF. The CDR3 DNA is TGTGCCAGCAGCTTTGGACAGGGGTTTGAAAAACTGTTTTTT.

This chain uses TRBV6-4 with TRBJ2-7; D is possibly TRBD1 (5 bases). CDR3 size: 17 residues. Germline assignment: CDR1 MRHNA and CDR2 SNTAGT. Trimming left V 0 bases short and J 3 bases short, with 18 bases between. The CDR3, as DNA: TGTGCCAGCAGTGACTCCCCGTGGGGCAAACCTGACTACGAGCAGTACTTC. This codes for CASSDSPWGKPDYEQYF.

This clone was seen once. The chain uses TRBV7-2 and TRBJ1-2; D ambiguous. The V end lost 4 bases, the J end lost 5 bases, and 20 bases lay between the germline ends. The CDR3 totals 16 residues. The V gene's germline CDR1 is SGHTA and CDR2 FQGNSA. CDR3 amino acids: CASSYKALHGEYGYTF. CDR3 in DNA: TGTGCCAGCAGCTACAAAGCCCTACACGGCGAGTATGGCTACACCTTC.

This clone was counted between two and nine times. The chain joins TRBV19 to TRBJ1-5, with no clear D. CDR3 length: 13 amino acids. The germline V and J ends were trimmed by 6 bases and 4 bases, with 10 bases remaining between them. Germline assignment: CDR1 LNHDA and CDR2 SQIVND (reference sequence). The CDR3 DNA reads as TGTGCCAGTAGCATGATCAATAATCAGCCCCAGCATTTT. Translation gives CASSMINNQPQHF.

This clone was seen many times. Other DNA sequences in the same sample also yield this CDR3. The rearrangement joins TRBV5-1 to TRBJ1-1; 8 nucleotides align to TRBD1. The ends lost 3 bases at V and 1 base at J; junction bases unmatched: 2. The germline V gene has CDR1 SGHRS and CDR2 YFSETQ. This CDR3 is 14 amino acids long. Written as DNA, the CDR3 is TGCGCCAGCAGCTCCGGGACAGGGAACACTGAAGCTTTCTTT. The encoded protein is CASSSGTGNTEAFF.

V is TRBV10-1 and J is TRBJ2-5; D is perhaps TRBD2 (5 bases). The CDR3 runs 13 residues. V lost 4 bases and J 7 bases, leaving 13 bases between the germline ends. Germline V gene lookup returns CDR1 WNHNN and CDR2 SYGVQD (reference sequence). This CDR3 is CASSVLPRGTQYF. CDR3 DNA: TGCGCCAGCAGTGTATTGCCCCGGGGGACCCAGTACTTC.

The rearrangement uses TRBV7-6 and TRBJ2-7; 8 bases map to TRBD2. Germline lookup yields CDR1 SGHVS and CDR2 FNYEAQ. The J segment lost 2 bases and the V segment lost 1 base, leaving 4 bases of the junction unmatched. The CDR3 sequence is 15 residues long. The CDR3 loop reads CASSLGPGGTYEQYF. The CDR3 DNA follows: TGTGCCAGCAGCTTAGGTCCGGGAGGGACCTACGAGCAGTACTTC.

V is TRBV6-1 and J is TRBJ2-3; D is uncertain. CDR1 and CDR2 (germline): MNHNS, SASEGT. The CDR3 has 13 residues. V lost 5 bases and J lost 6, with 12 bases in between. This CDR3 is CASSLYTVDTQYF. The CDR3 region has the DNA TGTGCCAGCAGTTTATATACGGTGGATACGCAGTATTTT.

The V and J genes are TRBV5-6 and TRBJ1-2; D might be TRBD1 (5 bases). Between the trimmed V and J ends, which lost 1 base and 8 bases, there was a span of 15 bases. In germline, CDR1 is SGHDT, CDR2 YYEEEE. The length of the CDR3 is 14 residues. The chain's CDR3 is CASSLTGSQRGYTF. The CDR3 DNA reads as TGTGCCAGCAGCTTGACAGGCTCCCAGCGGGGCTACACCTTC.

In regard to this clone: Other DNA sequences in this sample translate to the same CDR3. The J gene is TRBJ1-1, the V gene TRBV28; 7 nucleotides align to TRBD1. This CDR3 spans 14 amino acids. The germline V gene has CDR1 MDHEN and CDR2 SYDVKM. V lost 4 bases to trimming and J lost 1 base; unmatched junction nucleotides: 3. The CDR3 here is CASSYRGGNTEAFF. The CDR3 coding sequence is TGTGCCAGCAGTTACAGGGGCGGGAACACTGAAGCTTTCTTT.

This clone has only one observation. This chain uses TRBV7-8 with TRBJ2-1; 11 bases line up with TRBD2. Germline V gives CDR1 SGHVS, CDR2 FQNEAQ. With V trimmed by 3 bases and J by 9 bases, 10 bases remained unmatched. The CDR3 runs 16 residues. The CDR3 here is CASSFDRLAGSSEQFF. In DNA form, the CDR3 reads TGTGCCAGCAGCTTCGACCGACTAGCGGGAAGCAGTGAGCAGTTCTTC.

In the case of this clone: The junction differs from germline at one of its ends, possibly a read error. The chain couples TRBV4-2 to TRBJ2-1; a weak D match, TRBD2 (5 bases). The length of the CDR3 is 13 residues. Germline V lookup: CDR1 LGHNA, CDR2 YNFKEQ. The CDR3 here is CASSQDPTNGQFF. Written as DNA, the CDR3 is TGTGCCAGCAGCCAAGATCCGACTAATGGGCAGTTCTTC.

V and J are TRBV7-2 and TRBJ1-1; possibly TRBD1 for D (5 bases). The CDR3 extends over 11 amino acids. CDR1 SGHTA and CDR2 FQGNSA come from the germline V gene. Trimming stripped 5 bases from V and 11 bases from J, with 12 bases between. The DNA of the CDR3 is TGTGCCAGCAGCCGGGACCCACGGGCTTTCTTT. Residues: CASSRDPRAFF.

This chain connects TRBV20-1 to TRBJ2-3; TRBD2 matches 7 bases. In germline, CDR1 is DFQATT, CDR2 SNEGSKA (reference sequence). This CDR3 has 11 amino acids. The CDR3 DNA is TGCACAGCGGGACTCACAGATACGCAGTATTTT. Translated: CTAGLTDTQYF.

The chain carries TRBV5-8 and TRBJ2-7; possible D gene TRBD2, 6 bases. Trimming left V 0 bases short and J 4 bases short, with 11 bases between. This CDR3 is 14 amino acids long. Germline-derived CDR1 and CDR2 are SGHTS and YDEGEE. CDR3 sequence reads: CASSLVGRLYEQYF. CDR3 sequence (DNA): TGTGCCAGCAGCTTGGTAGGGAGGTTATACGAGCAGTACTTC. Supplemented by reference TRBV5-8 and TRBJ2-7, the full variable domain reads EAGVTQSPTHLIKTRGQQATLRCSPISGHTSVYWYQQALGLGLQFLLWYDEGEERNRGNFPPRFSGRQFPNYSSELNVNALELEDSALYLCASSLVGRLYEQYFGPGTRLTVT.

The CDR3 sequence: CASLVEGFTNEKLFF. In DNA form, the CDR3 reads TGCGCCAGCCTTGTGGAGGGGTTCACTAATGAAAAACTGTTTTTT. This sequence joins TRBV5-1 and TRBJ1-4; tentative D call: TRBD1 (5 bases). V was shortened by 7 bases and J by 2 bases, with 15 bases between the two germline ends. The CDR3 extends over 15 amino acids. The V gene's germline CDR1 is SGHRS and CDR2 YFSETQ.

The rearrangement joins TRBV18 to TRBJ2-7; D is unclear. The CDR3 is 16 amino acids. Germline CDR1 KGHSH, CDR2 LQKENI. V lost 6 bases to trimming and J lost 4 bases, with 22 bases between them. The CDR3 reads CASSPVKESSTYEQYF. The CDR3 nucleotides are TGTGCCAGCTCTCCTGTAAAAGAATCCTCTACATACGAGCAGTACTTC.

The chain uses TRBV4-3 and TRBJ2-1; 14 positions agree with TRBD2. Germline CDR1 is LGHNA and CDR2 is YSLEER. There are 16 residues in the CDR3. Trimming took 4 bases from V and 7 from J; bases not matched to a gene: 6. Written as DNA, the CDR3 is TGCGCCAGCAGCCCGGGACTAGCGGGAGTATTTAATGAGCAGTTCTTC. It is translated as CASSPGLAGVFNEQFF.

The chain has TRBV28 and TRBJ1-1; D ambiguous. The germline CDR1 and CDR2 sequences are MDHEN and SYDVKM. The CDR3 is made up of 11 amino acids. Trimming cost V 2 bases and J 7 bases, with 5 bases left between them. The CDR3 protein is CASSLEREAFF. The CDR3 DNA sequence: TGTGCCAGCAGTTTAGAGCGTGAAGCTTTCTTT.

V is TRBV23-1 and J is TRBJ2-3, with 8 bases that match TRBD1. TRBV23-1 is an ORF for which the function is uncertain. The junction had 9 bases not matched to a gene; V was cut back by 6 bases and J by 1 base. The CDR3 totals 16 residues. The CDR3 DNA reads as TGCGCCAGCAGCTCGGCCGGGACAGGATGCACAGATACGCAGTATTTT. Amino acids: CASSSAGTGCTDTQYF.

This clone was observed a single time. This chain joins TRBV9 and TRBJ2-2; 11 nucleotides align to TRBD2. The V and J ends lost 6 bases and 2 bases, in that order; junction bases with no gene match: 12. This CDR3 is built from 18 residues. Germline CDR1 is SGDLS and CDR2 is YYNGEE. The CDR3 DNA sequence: TGTGCCAGCACCCGGCTAAAAACTAGCGGGAGTAACACCGGGGAGCTGTTTTTT. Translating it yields CASTRLKTSGSNTGELFF.

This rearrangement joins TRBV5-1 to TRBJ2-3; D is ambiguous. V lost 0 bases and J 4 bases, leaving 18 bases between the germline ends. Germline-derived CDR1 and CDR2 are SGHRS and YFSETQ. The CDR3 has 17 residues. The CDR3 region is CASSLGISSLWADTQYF. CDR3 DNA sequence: TGCGCCAGCAGCTTGGGGATTAGCTCCCTCTGGGCAGATACGCAGTATTTT.